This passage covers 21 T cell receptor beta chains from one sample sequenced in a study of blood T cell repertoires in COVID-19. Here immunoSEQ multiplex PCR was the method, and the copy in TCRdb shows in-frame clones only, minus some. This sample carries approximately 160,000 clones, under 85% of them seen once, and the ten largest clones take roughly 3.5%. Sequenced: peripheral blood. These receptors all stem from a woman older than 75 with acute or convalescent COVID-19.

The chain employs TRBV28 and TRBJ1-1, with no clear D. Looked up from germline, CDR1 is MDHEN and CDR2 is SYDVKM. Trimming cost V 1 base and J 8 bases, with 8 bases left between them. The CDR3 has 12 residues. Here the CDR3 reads CASSLLAEEAFF. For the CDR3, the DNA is TGTGCCAGCAGTTTATTGGCGGAAGAAGCTTTCTTT.

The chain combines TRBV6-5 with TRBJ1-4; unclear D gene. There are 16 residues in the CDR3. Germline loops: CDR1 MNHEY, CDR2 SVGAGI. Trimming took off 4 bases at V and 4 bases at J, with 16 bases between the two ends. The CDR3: CASSSGRRPRNEKLFF. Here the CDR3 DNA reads TGTGCCAGCAGTTCAGGCCGTCGGCCCCGTAATGAAAAACTGTTTTTT.

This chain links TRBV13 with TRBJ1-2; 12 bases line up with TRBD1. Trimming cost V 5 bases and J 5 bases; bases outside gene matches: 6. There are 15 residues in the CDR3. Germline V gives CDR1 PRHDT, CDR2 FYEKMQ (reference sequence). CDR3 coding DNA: TGTGCCAGCAGCAAAGGGACAGGGGGCCTTTATGGCTACACCTTC. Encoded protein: CASSKGTGGLYGYTF.

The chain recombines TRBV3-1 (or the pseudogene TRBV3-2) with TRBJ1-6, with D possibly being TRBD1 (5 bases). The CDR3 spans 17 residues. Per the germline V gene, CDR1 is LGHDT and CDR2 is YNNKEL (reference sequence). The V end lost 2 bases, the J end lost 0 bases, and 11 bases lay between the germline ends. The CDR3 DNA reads TGTGCCAGCAGCCAACGGTCCGACAGCTCCTATAATTCACCCCTCCACTTT. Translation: CASSQRSDSSYNSPLHF.

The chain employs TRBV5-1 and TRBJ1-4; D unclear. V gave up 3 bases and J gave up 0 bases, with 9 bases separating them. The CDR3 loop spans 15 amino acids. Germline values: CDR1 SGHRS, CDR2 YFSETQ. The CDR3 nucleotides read TGCGCCAGCAGCTCTACAGTAGCAACTAATGAAAAACTGTTTTTT. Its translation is CASSSTVATNEKLFF.

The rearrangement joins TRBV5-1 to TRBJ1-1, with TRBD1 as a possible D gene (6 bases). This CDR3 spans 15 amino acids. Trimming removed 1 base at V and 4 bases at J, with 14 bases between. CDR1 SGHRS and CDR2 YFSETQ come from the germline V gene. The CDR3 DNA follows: TGCGCCAGCAGCTTGATGGGGGCTGGGGGCACTGAAGCTTTCTTT. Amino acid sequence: CASSLMGAGGTEAFF.

The CDR3 DNA reads TGTGCCAGCAGCCGTGCAGGGGCACCCCAAGAGACCCAGTACTTC. This translates into CASSRAGAPQETQYF. The chain joins TRBV7-6 to TRBJ2-5, with a possible D match to TRBD1 (6 bases). This CDR3 has 15 amino acids. Germline V gene lookup returns CDR1 SGHVS and CDR2 FNYEAQ. Trimming pared 5 bases from V and 1 base from J, leaving 14 bases between. Based on the CDR3 plus reference TRBV7-6 and TRBJ2-5, the full variable domain is GAGVSQSPRYKVTKRGQDVALRCDPISGHVSLYWYRQALGQGPEFLTYFNYEAQQDKSGLPNDRFSAERPEGSISTLTIQRTEQRDSAMYRCASSRAGAPQETQYFGPGTRLLVL.

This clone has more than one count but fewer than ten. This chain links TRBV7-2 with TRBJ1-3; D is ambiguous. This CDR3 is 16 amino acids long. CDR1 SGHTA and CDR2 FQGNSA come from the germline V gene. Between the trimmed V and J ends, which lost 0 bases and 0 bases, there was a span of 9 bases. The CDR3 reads CASSLATRISGNTIYF. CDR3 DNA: TGTGCCAGCAGCTTAGCGACGAGGATCTCTGGAAACACCATATATTTT.

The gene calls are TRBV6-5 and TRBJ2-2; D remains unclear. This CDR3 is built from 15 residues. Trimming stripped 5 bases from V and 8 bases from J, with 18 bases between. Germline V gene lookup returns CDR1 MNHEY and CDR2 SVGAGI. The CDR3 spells CASSIRSLEWGELFF. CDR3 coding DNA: TGTGCCAGCAGTATTCGTTCGTTGGAGTGGGGGGAGCTGTTTTTT.

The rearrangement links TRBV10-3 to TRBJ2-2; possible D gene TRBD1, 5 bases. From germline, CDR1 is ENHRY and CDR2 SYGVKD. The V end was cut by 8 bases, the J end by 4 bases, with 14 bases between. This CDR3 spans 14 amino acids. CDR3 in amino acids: CAIGSTRVTGELFF. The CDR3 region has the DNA TGTGCCATCGGATCCACCAGGGTCACCGGGGAGCTGTTTTTT.

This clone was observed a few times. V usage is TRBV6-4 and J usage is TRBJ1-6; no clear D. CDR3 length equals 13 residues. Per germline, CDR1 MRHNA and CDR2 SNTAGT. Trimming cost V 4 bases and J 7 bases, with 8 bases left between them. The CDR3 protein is CASSVRENSPLHF. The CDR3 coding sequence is TGTGCCAGCAGTGTACGGGAGAATTCACCCCTCCACTTT.

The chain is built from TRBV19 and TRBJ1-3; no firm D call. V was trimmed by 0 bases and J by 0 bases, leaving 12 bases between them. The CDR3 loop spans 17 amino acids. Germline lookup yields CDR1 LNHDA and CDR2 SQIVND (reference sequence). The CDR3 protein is CASSIDSPGISGNTIYF. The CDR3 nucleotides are TGTGCCAGTAGTATAGATTCCCCCGGGATCTCTGGAAACACCATATATTTT.

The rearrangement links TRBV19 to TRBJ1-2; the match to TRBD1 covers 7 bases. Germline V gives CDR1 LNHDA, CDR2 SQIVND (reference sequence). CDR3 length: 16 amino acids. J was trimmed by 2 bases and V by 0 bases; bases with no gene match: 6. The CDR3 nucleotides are TGTGCCAGTAGTATAGATTCCTGGACAGGCAACTATGGCTACACCTTC. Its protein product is CASSIDSWTGNYGYTF.

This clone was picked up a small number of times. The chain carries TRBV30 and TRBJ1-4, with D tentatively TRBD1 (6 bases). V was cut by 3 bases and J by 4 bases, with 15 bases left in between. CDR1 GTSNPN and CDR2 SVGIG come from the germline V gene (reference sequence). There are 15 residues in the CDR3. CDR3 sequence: CAWRVWTADNEKLFF. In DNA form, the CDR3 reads TGTGCCTGGAGAGTTTGGACAGCCGATAATGAAAAACTGTTTTTT. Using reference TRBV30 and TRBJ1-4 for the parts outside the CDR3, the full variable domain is SQTIHQWPATLVQPVGSPLSLECTVEGTSNPNLYWYRQAAGRGLQLLFYSVGIGQISSEVPQNLSASRPQDRQFILSSKKLLLSDSGFYLCAWRVWTADNEKLFFGSGTQLSVL.

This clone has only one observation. The CDR3 DNA reads as TGCAGCGTTGAAAAGGGGATGGGCACTGAAGCTTTCTTT. This sequence encodes CSVEKGMGTEAFF. The chain is built from TRBV29-1 and TRBJ1-1; tentatively, D is TRBD1 (5 bases). Looked up from germline, CDR1 is SQVTM and CDR2 is ANQGSEA. V dropped 2 bases and J dropped 4 bases, with 11 bases sitting between them. There are 13 residues in the CDR3. Full variable domain (rest looked up from reference TRBV29-1 and TRBJ1-1): SAVISQKPSRDICQRGTSLTIQCQVDSQVTMMFWYRQQPGQSLTLIATANQGSEATYESGFVIDKFPISRPNLTFSTLTVSNMSPEDSSIYLCSVEKGMGTEAFFGQGTRLTVV.

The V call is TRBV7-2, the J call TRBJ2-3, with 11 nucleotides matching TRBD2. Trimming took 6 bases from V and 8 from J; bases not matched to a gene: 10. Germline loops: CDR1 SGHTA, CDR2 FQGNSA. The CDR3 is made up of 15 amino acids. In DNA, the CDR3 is TGTGCCAGCAGTCCGGGTAGCGGGGGGGCCGGTACGCAGTATTTT. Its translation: CASSPGSGGAGTQYF.

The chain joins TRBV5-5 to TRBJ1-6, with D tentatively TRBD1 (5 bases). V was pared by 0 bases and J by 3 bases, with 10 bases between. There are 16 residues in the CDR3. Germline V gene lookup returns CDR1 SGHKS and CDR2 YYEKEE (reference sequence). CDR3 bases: TGTGCCAGCAGCTTGGCTTCAGGGATCTATAATTCACCCCTCCACTTT. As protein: CASSLASGIYNSPLHF.

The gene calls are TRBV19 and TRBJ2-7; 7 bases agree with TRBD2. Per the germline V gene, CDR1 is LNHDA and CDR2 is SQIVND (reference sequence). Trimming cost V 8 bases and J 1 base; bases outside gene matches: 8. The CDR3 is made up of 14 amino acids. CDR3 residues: CASGETGGSYEQYF. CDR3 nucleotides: TGTGCCAGTGGGGAGACGGGGGGTTCCTACGAGCAGTACTTC.

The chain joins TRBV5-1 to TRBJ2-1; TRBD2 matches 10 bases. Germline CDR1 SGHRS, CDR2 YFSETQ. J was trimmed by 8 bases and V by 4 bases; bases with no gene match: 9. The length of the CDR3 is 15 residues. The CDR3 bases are TGCGCCAGCAGCCCAGGACTAGCGGAAATCGATGAGCAGTTCTTC. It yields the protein CASSPGLAEIDEQFF.

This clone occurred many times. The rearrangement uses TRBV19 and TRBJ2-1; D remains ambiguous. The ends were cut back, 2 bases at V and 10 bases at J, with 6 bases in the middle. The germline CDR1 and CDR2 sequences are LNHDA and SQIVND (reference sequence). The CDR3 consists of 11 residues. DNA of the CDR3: TGTGCCAGTAGTATAACGAGAGAGCAGTTCTTC. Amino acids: CASSITREQFF.

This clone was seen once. DNA of the CDR3: TGTGCCAGCAGTGAGGACGCCTTGCAGGGGGCTTACTATGGCTACACCTTC. Translated: CASSEDALQGAYYGYTF. This chain joins TRBV2 and TRBJ1-2; 8 nucleotides align to TRBD1. V shed 3 bases, J shed 3 bases, and the junction held 12 bases outside the gene matches. The CDR3 sequence is 17 residues long. Germline lookup yields CDR1 SNHLY and CDR2 FYNNEI. Based on the CDR3 plus reference TRBV2 and TRBJ1-2, the full variable domain is EPEVTQTPSHQVTQMGQEVILRCVPISNHLYFYWYRQILGQKVEFLVSFYNNEISEKSEIFDDQFSVERPDGSNFTLKIRSTKLEDSAMYFCASSEDALQGAYYGYTFGSGTRLTVV.